This entry lists 23 T cell receptor beta chains sequenced from one sample in a study of blood T cell repertoires in COVID-19. Repertoires were generated with immunoSEQ multiplex PCR, while TCRdb's copy carries only in-frame clones and drops some. The sample has approximately 160,000 clones, 65% to 85% seen once. What was sequenced was PBMCs or T cells enriched from blood (not recorded which). These TCRs come from a middle-aged man who had recovered from COVID-19.

This rearrangement joins TRBV3-1 (or the pseudogene TRBV3-2) to TRBJ1-3; D unclear. Deletions cut 3 bases from V and 7 bases from J, with 4 bases between. The CDR3 totals 11 residues. Looked up from germline, CDR1 is LGHDT and CDR2 is YNNKEL (reference sequence). In DNA, the CDR3 is TGTGCCAGCAGCCAGAGGAACACCATATATTTT. This gives the protein CASSQRNTIYF.

The genes are TRBV5-1 and TRBJ2-2, with 7 positions matching TRBD1. After removal of 4 bases from V and 4 bases from J, the junction contained 7 bases not matched to a gene. This CDR3 has 15 amino acids. From germline, CDR1 is SGHRS and CDR2 YFSETQ. CDR3 sequence reads: CASSPGTEGTGELFF. DNA for the CDR3: TGCGCCAGCAGCCCCGGGACAGAGGGCACCGGGGAGCTGTTTTTT.

This clone occurred once. The chain employs TRBV30 and TRBJ2-5; 9 positions match TRBD1. CDR3 length equals 14 residues. Looked up from germline, CDR1 is GTSNPN and CDR2 is SVGIG (reference sequence). J gave up 4 bases and V 2 bases, and 5 bases lay outside the gene matches. CDR3 region: CAWSKQGAGETQYF. The CDR3 DNA is TGTGCCTGGAGTAAACAGGGGGCAGGAGAGACCCAGTACTTC.

Only one count was recorded for this clone. The V and J genes are TRBV5-6 and TRBJ2-5; 8 bases map to TRBD2. Unmatched junction bases numbered 15, after V lost 4 bases and J lost 1 base. CDR3 size: 18 residues. The germline gives CDR1 SGHDT, CDR2 YYEEEE. The CDR3 here is CASSRRGMAGGIQETQYF. The CDR3 DNA reads TGTGCCAGCAGCCGCCGTGGAATGGCGGGGGGTATCCAAGAGACCCAGTACTTC.

This chain connects TRBV18 to TRBJ1-2, with D perhaps TRBD1 (5 bases). CDR3 length equals 12 residues. V was trimmed by 2 bases and J by 10 bases, leaving 11 bases between them. Germline CDR1 is KGHSH and CDR2 is LQKENI. CDR3 amino acids: CASSPWGSVYTF. CDR3 coding DNA: TGTGCCAGCTCACCATGGGGCTCCGTCTACACCTTC. Looking up the rest from reference TRBV18 and TRBJ1-2 gives the full variable domain: NAGVMQNPRHLVRRRGQEARLRCSPMKGHSHVYWYRQLPEEGLKFMVYLQKENIIDESGMPKERFSAEFPKEGPSILRIQQVVRGDSAAYFCASSPWGSVYTFGSGTRLTVV.

The chain employs TRBV5-4 and TRBJ1-2; 9 bases map to TRBD1. Germline assignment: CDR1 SGHNT and CDR2 YYREEE (reference sequence). The CDR3 consists of 14 residues. V lost 4 bases, J lost 8 bases, and 9 bases stayed unmatched. The CDR3 sequence: CASSLTGGAWGYTF. CDR3 coding DNA: TGTGCCAGCAGCCTAACAGGGGGCGCGTGGGGCTACACCTTC.

The J gene is TRBJ2-1, the V gene TRBV5-1; D is unresolved. CDR3 length: 15 amino acids. The germline V and J ends were trimmed by 4 bases and 0 bases, with 11 bases remaining between them. The V gene's germline CDR1 is SGHRS and CDR2 YFSETQ. This CDR3 reads CASSLVGSSYNEQFF. The DNA for the CDR3 is TGCGCCAGCAGCCTGGTCGGTAGCTCCTACAATGAGCAGTTCTTC. Full variable domain (remainder filled in from reference TRBV5-1 and TRBJ2-1): KAGVTQTPRYLIKTRGQQVTLSCSPISGHRSVSWYQQTPGQGLQFLFEYFSETQRNKGNFPGRFSGRQFSNSRSEMNVSTLELGDSALYLCASSLVGSSYNEQFFGPGTRLTVL.

This sequence joins TRBV7-8 and TRBJ2-2, with a tentative D call TRBD1 (5 bases). Trimming removed 2 bases at V and 6 bases at J, with 16 bases between. The CDR3 totals 16 residues. Germline CDR1 reads SGHVS; CDR2 reads FQNEAQ. The CDR3 sequence: CASSLKGLSGPGELFF. The CDR3 DNA reads TGTGCCAGCAGCTTAAAGGGGTTGTCCGGCCCCGGGGAGCTGTTTTTT. Full variable domain (rest looked up from reference TRBV7-8 and TRBJ2-2): GAGVSQSPRYKVAKRGQDVALRCDPISGHVSLFWYQQALGQGPEFLTYFQNEAQLDKSGLPSDRFFAERPEGSVSTLKIQRTQQEDSAVYLCASSLKGLSGPGELFFGEGSRLTVL.

This sequence joins TRBV24-1 and TRBJ1-5, with D possibly matching TRBD1 (5 bases). V was pared by 3 bases and J by 3 bases, with 8 bases between. Germline CDR1 and CDR2: KGHDR and SFDVKD. The CDR3 has 14 amino acids. The CDR3 nucleotides are TGTGCCACCAGTGATGACAGAAACAATCAGCCCCAGCATTTT. Translation: CATSDDRNNQPQHF.

The chain carries TRBV7-8 and TRBJ1-5; D not resolved. The CDR3 runs 14 residues. Trimming removed 5 bases from V and 6 bases from J, with 14 bases in between. Germline assignment: CDR1 SGHVS and CDR2 FQNEAQ. For the CDR3, the DNA is TGTGCCAGCAGCCCGCTTTTGACTCGTCAGCCCCAGCATTTT. Translating it yields CASSPLLTRQPQHF.

This chain joins TRBV6-4 and TRBJ2-2, with TRBD1 identical over 9 bases. V lost 2 bases and J lost 1; bases outside the gene matches: 5. The CDR3 is made up of 17 amino acids. The germline gives CDR1 MRHNA, CDR2 SNTAGT. The CDR3 DNA sequence: TGTGCCAGCAGTGACCGGGACAGGGCCGGGAACACCGGGGAGCTGTTTTTT. Amino acid sequence: CASSDRDRAGNTGELFF.

With respect to this clone: A much larger clone sits a single nucleotide away, making a read error possible. The DNA for the CDR3 is TGTGCCAGCAGCGCGGGGGGGTATGGCTACACCTTC. Protein sequence: CASSAGGYGYTF. V is TRBV13 and J is TRBJ1-2; a weak D match, TRBD1 (5 bases). This CDR3 region has 12 residues. The germline V and J ends were trimmed by 5 bases and 5 bases, with 9 bases remaining between them. CDR1 is PRHDT, CDR2 FYEKMQ, per germline (reference sequence).

This clone was observed once. The chain recombines TRBV19 with TRBJ1-2; 9 bases are shared with TRBD1. Germline assignment: CDR1 LNHDA and CDR2 SQIVND (reference sequence). This CDR3 comprises 15 residues. V shed 8 bases and J 5 bases; nucleotides not matched to a gene: 12. The CDR3 sequence is CASLVGDREVYGYTF. The CDR3 region has the DNA TGTGCCAGTTTGGTCGGGGACAGGGAGGTTTATGGCTACACCTTC.

J is TRBJ2-2 and V is TRBV30, with TRBD2 matching over 12 bases. CDR1 is GTSNPN, CDR2 SVGIG, per germline (reference sequence). After removal of 3 bases from V and 1 base from J, the junction contained 9 bases not matched to a gene. This CDR3 is built from 18 residues. CDR3 nucleotides: TGTGCCTGGAGCAGGGGAGGACTAGCGGGATGGAACACCGGGGAGCTGTTTTTT. The encoded protein is CAWSRGGLAGWNTGELFF.

This clone was detected ten times or more. The chain links TRBV9 to TRBJ1-6; D is possibly TRBD1 (5 bases). V dropped 4 bases and J dropped 7 bases, with 12 bases sitting between them. This CDR3 spans 14 amino acids. The germline V gene encodes CDR1 SGDLS and CDR2 YYNGEE. The CDR3 bases are TGTGCCAGCAGCCCCCTCAGGGAAAATTCACCCCTCCACTTT. It encodes CASSPLRENSPLHF.

V gene TRBV2 combines with J gene TRBJ1-1; tentative D call: TRBD1 (6 bases). Trimming took 2 bases from V and 5 from J, leaving 12 bases between them. In germline, CDR1 is SNHLY, CDR2 FYNNEI. The CDR3 contains 14 residues. The CDR3 loop is CASSELGARTEAFF. The CDR3 region has the DNA TGTGCCAGCAGTGAACTGGGGGCTAGGACTGAAGCTTTCTTT.

The chain employs TRBV6-6 and TRBJ2-5; no reliable D call. CDR3 length: 14 residues. The V and J ends lost 6 bases and 0 bases respectively, with 11 bases between them. The germline V gene has CDR1 MNHNY and CDR2 SVGAGI (reference sequence). CDR3 residues: CASSKDSNQETQYF. The CDR3 region has the DNA TGTGCCAGCAGCAAAGACTCGAACCAAGAGACCCAGTACTTC.

The chain joins TRBV3-1 (or the pseudogene TRBV3-2) to TRBJ1-1; D unresolved. Germline CDR1 reads LGHDT; CDR2 reads YNNKEL (reference sequence). Trimming stripped 0 bases from V and 0 bases from J, with 8 bases between. The CDR3 extends over 15 amino acids. The CDR3, as DNA: TGTGCCAGCAGCCAAGAGGGGAGCGTGAACACTGAAGCTTTCTTT. Its protein is CASSQEGSVNTEAFF.

The V and J genes are TRBV4-2 and TRBJ2-7; TRBD2 matches at 8 bases. The CDR3 has 15 residues. Germline CDR1 LGHNA, CDR2 YNFKEQ. The V gene end was trimmed by 1 base and the J gene end by 2 bases; junction bases not matched to a gene: 4. CDR3 sequence (DNA): TGTGCCAGCAGCCAAGTAGATAGCGGGGCCTACGAGCAGTACTTC. Its protein product is CASSQVDSGAYEQYF.

The V and J genes are TRBV30 and TRBJ2-7; 11 bases match TRBD2. This CDR3 has 12 amino acids. Germline CDR1 reads GTSNPN; CDR2 reads SVGIG (reference sequence). The J segment lost 6 bases and the V segment lost 7 bases, leaving 5 bases of the junction unmatched. In DNA form, the CDR3 reads TGTGCCTTGGCTAGCGGGGGGACCGAGCAGTACTTC. This translates into CALASGGTEQYF.

V usage is TRBV3-1 (or the pseudogene TRBV3-2) and J usage is TRBJ1-2; D may be TRBD1 (6 bases). CDR3 length equals 18 residues. V dropped 4 bases and J dropped 3 bases, with 24 bases sitting between them. Germline V CDR1 and CDR2: LGHDT, YNNKEL (reference sequence). CDR3 loop: CASSPNKPGHFEDYGYTF. The DNA of the CDR3 is TGTGCCAGCAGCCCAAACAAGCCGGGACACTTCGAGGACTATGGCTACACCTTC.

The genes are TRBV21-1 and TRBJ2-1; the table's D gene call, TRBD2, was not cross checked with the DNA. TRBV21-1 is described as a pseudogene. This CDR3 is built from 20 residues. The CDR3, as DNA: TGTGCCAGCAGCCACTCAAAGGGACTAGCGGGGGGCCAGACCTACAATGAGCAGTTCTTC. This codes for CASSHSKGLAGGQTYNEQFF.

This clone has a single count. V gene TRBV19 combines with J gene TRBJ2-2; a weak D match, TRBD2 (6 bases). V gave up 10 bases and J gave up 5 bases, with 17 bases separating them. Germline V gives CDR1 LNHDA, CDR2 SQIVND (reference sequence). The CDR3 sequence is 14 residues long. CDR3 nucleotides: TGTGCCACAGGGTCACACGGAGGGACCGGGGAGCTGTTTTTT. It specifies CATGSHGGTGELFF.